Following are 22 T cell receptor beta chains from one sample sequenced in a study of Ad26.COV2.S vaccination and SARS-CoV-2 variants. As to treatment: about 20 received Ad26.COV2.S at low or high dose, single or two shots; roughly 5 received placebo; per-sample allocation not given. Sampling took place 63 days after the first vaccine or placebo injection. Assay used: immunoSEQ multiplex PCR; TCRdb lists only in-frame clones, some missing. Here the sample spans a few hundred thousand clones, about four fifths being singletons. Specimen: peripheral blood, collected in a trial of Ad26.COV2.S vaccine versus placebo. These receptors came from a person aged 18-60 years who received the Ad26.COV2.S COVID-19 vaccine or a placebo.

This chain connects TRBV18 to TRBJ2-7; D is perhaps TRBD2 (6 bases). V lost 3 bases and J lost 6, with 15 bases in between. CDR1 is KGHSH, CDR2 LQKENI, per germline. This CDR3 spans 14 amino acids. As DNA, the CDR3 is TGTGCCAGCTCACCTACCTACGGAGGGGTCGAGCAGTACTTC. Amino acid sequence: CASSPTYGGVEQYF.

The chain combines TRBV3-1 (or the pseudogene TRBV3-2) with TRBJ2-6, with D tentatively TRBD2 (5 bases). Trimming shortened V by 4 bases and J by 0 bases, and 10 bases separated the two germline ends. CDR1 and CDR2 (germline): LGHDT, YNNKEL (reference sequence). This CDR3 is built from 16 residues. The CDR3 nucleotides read TGTGCCAGCAGCCGCGGGCGGCCCTCTGGGGCCAACGTCCTGACTTTC. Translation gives CASSRGRPSGANVLTF.

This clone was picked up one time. DNA for the CDR3: TGTGCCAGCAGCCAAGAGCCCTCACCCCTCCACTTT. Amino acid sequence: CASSQEPSPLHF. This chain connects TRBV3-1 (or the pseudogene TRBV3-2) to TRBJ1-6; D gene unclear. V was clipped by 0 bases and J by 10 bases, with 4 bases between them. CDR1 is LGHDT, CDR2 YNNKEL, per germline (reference sequence). There are 12 residues in the CDR3.

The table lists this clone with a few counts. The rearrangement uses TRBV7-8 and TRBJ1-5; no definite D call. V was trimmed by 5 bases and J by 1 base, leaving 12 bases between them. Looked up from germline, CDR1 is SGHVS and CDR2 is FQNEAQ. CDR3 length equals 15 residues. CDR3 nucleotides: TGTGCCAGCAGCCCCTCGCATACGAGCAATCAGCCCCAGCATTTT. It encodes CASSPSHTSNQPQHF.

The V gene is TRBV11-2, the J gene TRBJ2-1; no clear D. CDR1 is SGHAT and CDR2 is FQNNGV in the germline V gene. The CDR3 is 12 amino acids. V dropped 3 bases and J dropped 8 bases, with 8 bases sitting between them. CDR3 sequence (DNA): TGTGCCAGCAGCTTTACGAGGCATGAGCAGTTCTTC. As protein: CASSFTRHEQFF. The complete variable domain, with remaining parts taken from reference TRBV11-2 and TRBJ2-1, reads EAGVAQSPRYKIIEKRQSVAFWCNPISGHATLYWYQQILGQGPKLLIQFQNNGVVDDSQLPKDRFSAERLKGVDSTLKIQPAKLEDSAVYLCASSFTRHEQFFGPGTRLTVL.

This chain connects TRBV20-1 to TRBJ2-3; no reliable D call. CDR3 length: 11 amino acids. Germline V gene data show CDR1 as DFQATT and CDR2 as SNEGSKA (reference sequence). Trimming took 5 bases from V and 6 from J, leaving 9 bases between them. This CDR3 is CSAPRLDTQYF. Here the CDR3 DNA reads TGCAGTGCTCCCCGTCTGGATACGCAGTATTTT.

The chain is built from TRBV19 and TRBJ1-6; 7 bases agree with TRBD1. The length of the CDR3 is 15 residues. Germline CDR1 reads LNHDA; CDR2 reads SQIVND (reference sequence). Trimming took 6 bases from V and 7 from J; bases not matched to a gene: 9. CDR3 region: CASRPGGTANSPLHF. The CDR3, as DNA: TGTGCCAGTAGGCCAGGTGGGACAGCGAATTCACCCCTCCACTTT.

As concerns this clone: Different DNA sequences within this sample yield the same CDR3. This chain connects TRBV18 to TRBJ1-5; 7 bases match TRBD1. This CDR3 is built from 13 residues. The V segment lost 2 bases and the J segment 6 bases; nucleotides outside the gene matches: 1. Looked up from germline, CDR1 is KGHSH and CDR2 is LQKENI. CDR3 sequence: CASSPAGGQPQHF. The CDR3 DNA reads TGTGCCAGCTCACCAGCAGGGGGTCAGCCCCAGCATTTT. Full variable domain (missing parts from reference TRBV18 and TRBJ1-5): NAGVMQNPRHLVRRRGQEARLRCSPMKGHSHVYWYRQLPEEGLKFMVYLQKENIIDESGMPKERFSAEFPKEGPSILRIQQVVRGDSAAYFCASSPAGGQPQHFGDGTRLSIL.

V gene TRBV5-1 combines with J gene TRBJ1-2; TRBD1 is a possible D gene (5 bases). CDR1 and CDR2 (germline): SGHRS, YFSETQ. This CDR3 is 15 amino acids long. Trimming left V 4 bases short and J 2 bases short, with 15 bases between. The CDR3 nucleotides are TGCGCCAGCAGCCCCTTCGGGGGTGGGAACTATGGCTACACCTTC. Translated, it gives CASSPFGGGNYGYTF.

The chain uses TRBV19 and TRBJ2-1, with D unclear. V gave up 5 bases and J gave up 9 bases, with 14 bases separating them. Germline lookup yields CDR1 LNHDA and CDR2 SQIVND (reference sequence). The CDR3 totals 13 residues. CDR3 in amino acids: CASSYALDPEQFF. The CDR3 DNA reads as TGTGCCAGTAGTTATGCGCTGGATCCTGAGCAGTTCTTC.

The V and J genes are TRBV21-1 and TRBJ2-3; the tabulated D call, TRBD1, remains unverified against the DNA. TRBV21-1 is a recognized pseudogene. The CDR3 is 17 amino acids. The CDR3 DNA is TGTGCCAGCAGCAAAGATAGAGACAGAACGAGCACAGATACGCAGTATTTT. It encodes CASSKDRDRTSTDTQYF.

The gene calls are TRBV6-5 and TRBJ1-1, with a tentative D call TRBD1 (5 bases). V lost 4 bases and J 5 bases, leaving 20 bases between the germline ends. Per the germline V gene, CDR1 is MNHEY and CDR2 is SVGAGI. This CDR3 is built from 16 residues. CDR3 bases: TGTGCCAGCAGTTCTCCGGGGACGGGAGAACAAACTGAAGCTTTCTTT. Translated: CASSSPGTGEQTEAFF.

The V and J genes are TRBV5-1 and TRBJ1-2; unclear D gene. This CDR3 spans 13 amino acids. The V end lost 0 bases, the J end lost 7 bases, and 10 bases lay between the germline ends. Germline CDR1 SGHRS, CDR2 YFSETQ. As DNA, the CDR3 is TGCGCCAGCAGCTTGGTAGTGGAGGGTGGCTACACCTTC. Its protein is CASSLVVEGGYTF.

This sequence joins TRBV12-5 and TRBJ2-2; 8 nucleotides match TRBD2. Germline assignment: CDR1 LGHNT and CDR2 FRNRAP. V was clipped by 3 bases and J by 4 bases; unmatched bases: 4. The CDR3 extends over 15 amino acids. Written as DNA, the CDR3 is TGTGCTAGTGGTTTCGGGGGGGCTGGCACCGGGGAGCTGTTTTTT. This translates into CASGFGGAGTGELFF.

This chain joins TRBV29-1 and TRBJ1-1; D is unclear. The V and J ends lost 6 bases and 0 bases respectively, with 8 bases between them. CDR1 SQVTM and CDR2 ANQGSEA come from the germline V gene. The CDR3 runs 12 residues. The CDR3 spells CSVRPMNTEAFF. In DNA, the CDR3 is TGCAGCGTGCGCCCGATGAACACTGAAGCTTTCTTT.

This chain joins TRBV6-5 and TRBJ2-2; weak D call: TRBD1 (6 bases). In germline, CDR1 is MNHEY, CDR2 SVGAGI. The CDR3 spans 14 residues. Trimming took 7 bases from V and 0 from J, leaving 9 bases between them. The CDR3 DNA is TGTGCCAGCAACAGGGTTTCGAACACCGGGGAGCTGTTTTTT. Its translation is CASNRVSNTGELFF.

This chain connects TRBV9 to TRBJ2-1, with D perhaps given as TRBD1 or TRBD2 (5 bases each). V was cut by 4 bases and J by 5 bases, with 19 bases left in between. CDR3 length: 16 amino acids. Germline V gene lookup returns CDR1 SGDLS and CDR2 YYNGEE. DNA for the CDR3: TGTGCCAGCAGCCGTCGGGGCAGCAGACTTGACAATGAGCAGTTCTTC. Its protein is CASSRRGSRLDNEQFF.

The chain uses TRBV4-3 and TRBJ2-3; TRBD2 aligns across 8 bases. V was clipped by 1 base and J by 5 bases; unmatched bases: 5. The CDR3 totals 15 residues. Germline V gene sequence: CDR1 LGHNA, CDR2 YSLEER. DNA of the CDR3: TGCGCCAGCAGCCAAGCGGGGGGGCAGGGAGATACGCAGTATTTT. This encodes CASSQAGGQGDTQYF.

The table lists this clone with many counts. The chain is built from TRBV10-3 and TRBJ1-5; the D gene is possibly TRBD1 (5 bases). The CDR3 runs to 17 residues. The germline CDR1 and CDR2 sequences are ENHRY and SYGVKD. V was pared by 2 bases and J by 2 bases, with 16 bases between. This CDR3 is CAISEIEGWSGNQPQHF. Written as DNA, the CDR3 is TGTGCCATCAGTGAGATTGAGGGGTGGAGTGGCAATCAGCCCCAGCATTTT.

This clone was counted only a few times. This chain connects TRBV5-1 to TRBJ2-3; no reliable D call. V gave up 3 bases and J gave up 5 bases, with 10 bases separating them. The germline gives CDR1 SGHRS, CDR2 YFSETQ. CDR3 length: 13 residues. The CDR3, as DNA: TGCGCCAGCAGCTGGGGTCCGGGAGATACGCAGTATTTT. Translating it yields CASSWGPGDTQYF. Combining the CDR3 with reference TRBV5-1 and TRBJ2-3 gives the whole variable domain KAGVTQTPRYLIKTRGQQVTLSCSPISGHRSVSWYQQTPGQGLQFLFEYFSETQRNKGNFPGRFSGRQFSNSRSEMNVSTLELGDSALYLCASSWGPGDTQYFGPGTRLTVL.

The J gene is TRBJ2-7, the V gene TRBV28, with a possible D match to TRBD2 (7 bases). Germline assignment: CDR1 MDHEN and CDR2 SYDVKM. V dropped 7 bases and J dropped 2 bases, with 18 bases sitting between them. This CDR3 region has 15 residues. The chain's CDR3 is CASTERGHRTYEQYF. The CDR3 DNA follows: TGTGCCAGCACCGAGCGGGGACATAGAACCTACGAGCAGTACTTC.

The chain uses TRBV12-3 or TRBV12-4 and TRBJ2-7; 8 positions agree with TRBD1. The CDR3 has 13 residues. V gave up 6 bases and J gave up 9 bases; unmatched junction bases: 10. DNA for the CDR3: TGTGCCAGCAGCCGAGACAGGGGTGTAGTGCAGTACTTC. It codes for CASSRDRGVVQYF.